This TCR beta chain was recovered during a study of post-analysis software for immune sequencing data. At the level of the study: Relapsing-remitting, secondary progressive and progressive-relapsing forms made up the multiple sclerosis disease courses.

The length of the CDR3 is 14 residues. Between the trimmed V and J ends, which lost 0 bases and 3 bases, there was a span of 6 bases. The germline V gene has CDR1 MRHNA and CDR2 SNTAGT. On this clonotype: The target antigen is unknown.

Broader study findings: People with multiple sclerosis had a significantly lower normalized Chao1 diversity than controls did. TRBV segments more frequent in patients than in controls numbered several and included TRBV5-6, TRBV5-1 and TRBV20-1. Strong co-clustering by F measure was evident for samples that had been prepared in the same batch.

The authors incorporated unique molecular identifiers into the TCR beta cDNA libraries. Input amounts of 1 to 10 million T cells were used. These gave 500,000 or so cDNA molecules, so each molecule approximated one T cell. A single record per CDR3 protein comes from TCRdb applying MiXCR to the PCR reads. The sample shows about 800,000 distinct CDR3 sequences, 30% of them seen only once. The receptor comes from a girl aged 5 to 17 with multiple sclerosis. Sequenced material: blood. The chain employs TRBV6-4 and TRBJ2-1; the D gene could be TRBD1 or TRBD2 (5 bases each). CDR3 amino acids: CASSDSGDYNEQFF. CDR3 nucleotide sequence: TGTGCCAGCAGTGACTCGGGGGACTACAATGAGCAGTTCTTC.